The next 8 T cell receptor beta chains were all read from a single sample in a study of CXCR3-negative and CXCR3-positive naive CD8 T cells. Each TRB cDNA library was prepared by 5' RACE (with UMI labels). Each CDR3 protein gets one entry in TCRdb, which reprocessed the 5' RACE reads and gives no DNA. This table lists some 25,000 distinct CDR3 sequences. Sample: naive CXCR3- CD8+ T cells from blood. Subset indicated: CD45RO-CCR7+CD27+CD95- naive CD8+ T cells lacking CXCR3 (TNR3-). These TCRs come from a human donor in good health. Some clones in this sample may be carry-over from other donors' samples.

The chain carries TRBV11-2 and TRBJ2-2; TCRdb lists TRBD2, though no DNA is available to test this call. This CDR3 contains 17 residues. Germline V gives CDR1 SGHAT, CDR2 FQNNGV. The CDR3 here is CASSTRALPPNTGELFF.

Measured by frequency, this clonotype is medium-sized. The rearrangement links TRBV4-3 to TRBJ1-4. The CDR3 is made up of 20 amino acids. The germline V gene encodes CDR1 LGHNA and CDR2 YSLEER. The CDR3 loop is CASSRSLWGGGEEANEKLFF.

CDR3 sequence: CSARNGETEAFF. The chain recombines TRBV20-1 with TRBJ1-1. CDR1 is DFQATT, CDR2 SNEGSKA, per germline (reference sequence). The CDR3 extends over 12 amino acids.

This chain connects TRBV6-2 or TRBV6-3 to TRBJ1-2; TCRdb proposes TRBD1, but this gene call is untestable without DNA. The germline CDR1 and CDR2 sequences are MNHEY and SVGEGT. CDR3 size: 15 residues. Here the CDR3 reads CASSYSTGKIYGYTF.

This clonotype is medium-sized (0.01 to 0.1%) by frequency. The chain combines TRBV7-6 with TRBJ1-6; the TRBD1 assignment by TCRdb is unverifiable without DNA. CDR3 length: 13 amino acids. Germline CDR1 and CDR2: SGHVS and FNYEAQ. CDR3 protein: CASSPWGDSPLHF.

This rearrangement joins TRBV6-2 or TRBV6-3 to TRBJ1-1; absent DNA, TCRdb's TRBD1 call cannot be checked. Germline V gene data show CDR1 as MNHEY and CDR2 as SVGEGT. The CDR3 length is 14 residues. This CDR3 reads CASTDAQPWTEAFF.

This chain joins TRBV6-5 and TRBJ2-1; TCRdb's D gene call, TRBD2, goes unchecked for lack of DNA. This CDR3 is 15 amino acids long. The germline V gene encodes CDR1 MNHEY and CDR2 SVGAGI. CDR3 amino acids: CASSSSGASYNEQFF.

The CDR3 is CASSLLGGKDTQYF. The rearrangement links TRBV28 to TRBJ2-3; checking the TCRdb D call of TRBD1 is not possible without DNA. CDR1 MDHEN and CDR2 SYDVKM come from the germline V gene. The CDR3 is made up of 14 amino acids.